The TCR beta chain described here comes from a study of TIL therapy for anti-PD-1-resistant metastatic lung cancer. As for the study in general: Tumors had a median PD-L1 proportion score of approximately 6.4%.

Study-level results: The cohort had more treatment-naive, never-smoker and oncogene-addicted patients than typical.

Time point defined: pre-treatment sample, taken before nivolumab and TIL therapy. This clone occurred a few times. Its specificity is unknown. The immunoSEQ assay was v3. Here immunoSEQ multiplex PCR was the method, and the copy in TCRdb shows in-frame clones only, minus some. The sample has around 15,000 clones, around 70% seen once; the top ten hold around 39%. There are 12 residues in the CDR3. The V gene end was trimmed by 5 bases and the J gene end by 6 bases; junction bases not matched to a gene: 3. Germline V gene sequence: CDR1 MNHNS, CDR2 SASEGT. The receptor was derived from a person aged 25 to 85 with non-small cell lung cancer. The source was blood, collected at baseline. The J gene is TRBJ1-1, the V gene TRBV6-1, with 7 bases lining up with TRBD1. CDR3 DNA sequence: TGTGCCAGCAGTCCCGGACAGGCTGAAGCTTTCTTT. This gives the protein CASSPGQAEAFF.